Included here is one T cell receptor beta chain sequence, with context. Its antigen is still unknown. The data are from a study of T cells in Graves' hyperthyroidism and ophthalmopathy. Study-wide points: Ophthalmopathy, as predicted by the model, came a median 6.5 months after the prediction.

CDR3 length equals 15 residues. Looked up from germline, CDR1 is MDHEN and CDR2 is SYDVKM. V was shortened by 3 bases and J by 4 bases, with 15 bases between the two germline ends. Source material for PBMCs was around 10 ml fresh peripheral blood. RNA transcripts gave rise to amplified TCR beta CDR3 regions. The study used the HTBI primer set for a first-round RT-PCR of the TCR CDR3. TCRdb reprocessed the multiplex PCR reads with MiXCR, giving one entry per CDR3 protein. Of around 610,000 distinct CDR3 sequences listed, about 14% are singletons. This receptor was obtained from a woman in her 40s with Graves' ophthalmopathy. Sequencing input: blood. The gene calls are TRBV28 and TRBJ2-5; weak D call: TRBD1 (5 bases). CDR3 amino acids: CASSFELREGETQYF. Here the CDR3 DNA reads TGTGCCAGCAGTTTCGAACTCAGGGAAGGAGAGACCCAGTACTTC. Combining the CDR3 with reference TRBV28 and TRBJ2-5 gives the whole variable domain DVKVTQSSRYLVKRTGEKVFLECVQDMDHENMFWYRQDPGLGLRLIYFSYDVKMKEKGDIPEGYSVSREKKERFSLILESASTNQTSMYLCASSFELREGETQYFGPGTRLLVL.